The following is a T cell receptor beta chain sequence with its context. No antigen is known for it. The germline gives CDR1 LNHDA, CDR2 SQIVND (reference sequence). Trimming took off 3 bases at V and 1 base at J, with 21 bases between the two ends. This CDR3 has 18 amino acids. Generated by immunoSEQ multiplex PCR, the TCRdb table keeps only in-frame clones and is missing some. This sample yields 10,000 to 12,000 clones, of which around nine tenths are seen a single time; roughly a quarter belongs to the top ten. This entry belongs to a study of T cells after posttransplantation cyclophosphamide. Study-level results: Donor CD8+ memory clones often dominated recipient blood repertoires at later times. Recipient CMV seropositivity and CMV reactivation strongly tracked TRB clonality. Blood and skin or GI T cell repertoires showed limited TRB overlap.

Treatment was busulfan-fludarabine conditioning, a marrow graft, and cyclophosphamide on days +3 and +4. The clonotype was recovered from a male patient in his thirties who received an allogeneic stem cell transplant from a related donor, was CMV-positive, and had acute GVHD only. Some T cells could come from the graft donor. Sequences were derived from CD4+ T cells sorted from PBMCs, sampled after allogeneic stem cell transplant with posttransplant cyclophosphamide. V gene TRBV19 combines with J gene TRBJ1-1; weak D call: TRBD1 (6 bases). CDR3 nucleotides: TGTGCCAGTAGTATTCGGCCGGCCCAGGGGTCCAAGAACACTGAAGCTTTCTTT. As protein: CASSIRPAQGSKNTEAFF. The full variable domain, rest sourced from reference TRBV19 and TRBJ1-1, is DGGITQSPKYLFRKEGQNVTLSCEQNLNHDAMYWYRQDPGQGLRLIYYSQIVNDFQKGDIAEGYSVSREKKESFPLTVTSAQKNPTAFYLCASSIRPAQGSKNTEAFFGQGTRLTVV.